This T cell receptor beta chain was identified during a study of blood T cell repertoires in COVID-19. The germline V gene has CDR1 SGHRS and CDR2 YFSETQ. The CDR3 spans 14 residues. J lost 0 bases, V lost 4 bases, and 2 bases had no gene match. Repertoires were generated with immunoSEQ multiplex PCR, while TCRdb's copy carries only in-frame clones and drops some. The sample lists some 490,000 clones; about 85% were seen once. The sequence was obtained from a woman aged 60-75 years who had recovered from COVID-19. Sequencing was performed on PBMCs or T cells enriched from blood (not recorded which). The V and J genes are TRBV5-1 and TRBJ2-3; 7 bases agree with TRBD2. The CDR3 region has the DNA TGCGCCAGCAGCGGGGGGGACAGCACAGATACGCAGTATTTT. Translating gives CASSGGDSTDTQYF.